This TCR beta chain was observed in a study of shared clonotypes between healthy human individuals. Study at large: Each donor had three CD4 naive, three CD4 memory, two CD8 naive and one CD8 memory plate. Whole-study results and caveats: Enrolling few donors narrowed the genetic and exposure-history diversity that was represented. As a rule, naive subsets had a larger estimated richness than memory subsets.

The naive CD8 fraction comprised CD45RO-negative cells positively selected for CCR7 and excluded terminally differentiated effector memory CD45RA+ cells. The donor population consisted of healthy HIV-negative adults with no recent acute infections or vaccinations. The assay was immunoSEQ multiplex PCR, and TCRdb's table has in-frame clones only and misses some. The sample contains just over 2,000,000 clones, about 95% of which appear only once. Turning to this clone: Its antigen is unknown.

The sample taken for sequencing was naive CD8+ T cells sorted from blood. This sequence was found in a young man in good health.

CDR3 loop: CASSPDYSNQPQHF. The CDR3 DNA sequence: TGTGCCAGCAGCCCCGATTATAGCAATCAGCCCCAGCATTTT. The chain recombines TRBV7-8 with TRBJ1-5; no firm D call. Trimming took 5 bases from V and 0 from J, leaving 8 bases between them. Germline V gives CDR1 SGHVS, CDR2 FQNEAQ. This CDR3 comprises 14 residues.